This T cell receptor (beta chain) was captured in a study of blood T cell repertoires in COVID-19. Looking at the study overall: Samples came from the United States, Italy and Spain, spanning acute and convalescent COVID-19. The analysed material was cDNA or gDNA that came from T cells, B-cell-depleted T cells, or PBMCs.

This CDR3 spans 17 amino acids. Trimming stripped 4 bases from V and 3 bases from J, with 22 bases between. Germline V gives CDR1 SGHVS, CDR2 FQNEAQ. This clone was counted a single time. In the study's own analysis: Reference gene primer amplification gave nucleated cell count estimates. Libraries were prepared by immunoSEQ multiplex PCR; TCRdb keeps only in-frame clonotypes and omits some of them. Clonal size and the V and J genes are those of that table, whereas D and trimming came from the DNA. The sample records around 250,000 clones, around 83% being singletons. The sample comprised peripheral blood. The chain carries TRBV7-8 and TRBJ2-7, with D perhaps matching TRBD2 (7 bases). The receptor was derived from an elderly man with acute or convalescent COVID-19. The CDR3 spells CASSSPPGRGGGYEQYF. The CDR3 DNA sequence: TGTGCCAGCAGCTCCCCCCCAGGGAGGGGAGGGGGCTACGAGCAGTACTTC. The whole variable domain, filled in from reference TRBV7-8 and TRBJ2-7, reads GAGVSQSPRYKVAKRGQDVALRCDPISGHVSLFWYQQALGQGPEFLTYFQNEAQLDKSGLPSDRFFAERPEGSVSTLKIQRTQQEDSAVYLCASSSPPGRGGGYEQYFGPGTRLTVT.